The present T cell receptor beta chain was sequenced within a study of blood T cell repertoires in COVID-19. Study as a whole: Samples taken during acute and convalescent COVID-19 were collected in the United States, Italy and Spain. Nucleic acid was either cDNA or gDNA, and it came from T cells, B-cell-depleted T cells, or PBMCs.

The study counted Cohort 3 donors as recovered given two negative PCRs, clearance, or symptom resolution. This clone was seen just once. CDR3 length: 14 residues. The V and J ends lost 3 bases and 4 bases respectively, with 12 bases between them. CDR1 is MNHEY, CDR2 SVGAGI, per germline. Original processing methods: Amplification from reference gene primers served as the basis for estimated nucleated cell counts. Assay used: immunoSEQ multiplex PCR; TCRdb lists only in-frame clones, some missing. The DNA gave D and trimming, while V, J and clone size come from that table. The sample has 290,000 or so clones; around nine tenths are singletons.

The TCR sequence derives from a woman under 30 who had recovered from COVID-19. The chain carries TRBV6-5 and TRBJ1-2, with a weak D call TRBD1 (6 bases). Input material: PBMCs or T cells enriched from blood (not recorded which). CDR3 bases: TGTGCCAGCAGTTATATGCAGGGGAGCTATGGCTACACCTTC. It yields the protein CASSYMQGSYGYTF.